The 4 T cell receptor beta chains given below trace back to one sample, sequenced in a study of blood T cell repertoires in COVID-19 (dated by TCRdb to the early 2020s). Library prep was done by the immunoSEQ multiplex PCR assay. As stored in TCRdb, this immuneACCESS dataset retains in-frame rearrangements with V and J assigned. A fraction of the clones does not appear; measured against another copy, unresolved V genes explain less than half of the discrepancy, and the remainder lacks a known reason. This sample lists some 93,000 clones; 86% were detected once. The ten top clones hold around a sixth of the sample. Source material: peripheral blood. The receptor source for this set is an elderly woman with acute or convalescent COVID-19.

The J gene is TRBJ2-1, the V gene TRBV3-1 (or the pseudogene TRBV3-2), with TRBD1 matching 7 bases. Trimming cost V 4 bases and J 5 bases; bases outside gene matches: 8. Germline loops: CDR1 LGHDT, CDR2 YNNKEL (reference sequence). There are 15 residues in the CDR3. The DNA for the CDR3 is TGTGCCAGCAGCCCCGCCAGGGGGAACAACAATGAGCAGTTCTTC. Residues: CASSPARGNNNEQFF.

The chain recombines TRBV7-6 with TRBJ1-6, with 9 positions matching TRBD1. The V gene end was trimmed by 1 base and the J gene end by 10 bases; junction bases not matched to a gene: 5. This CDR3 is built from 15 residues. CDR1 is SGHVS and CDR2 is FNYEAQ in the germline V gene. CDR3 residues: CASSLEGQGRSPLHF. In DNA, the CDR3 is TGTGCCAGCAGCTTAGAGGGACAGGGAAGATCACCCCTCCACTTT.

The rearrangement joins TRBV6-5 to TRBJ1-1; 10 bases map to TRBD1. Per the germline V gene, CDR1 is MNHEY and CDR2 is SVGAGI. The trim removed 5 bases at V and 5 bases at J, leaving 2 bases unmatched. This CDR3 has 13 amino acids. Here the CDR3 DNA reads TGTGCCAGCAGTAGGGGACAGGGGACTGAAGCTTTCTTT. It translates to CASSRGQGTEAFF.

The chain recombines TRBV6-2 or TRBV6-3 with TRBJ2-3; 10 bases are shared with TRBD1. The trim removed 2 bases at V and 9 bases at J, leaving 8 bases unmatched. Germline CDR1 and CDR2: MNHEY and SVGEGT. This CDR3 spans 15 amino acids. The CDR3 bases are TGTGCCAGCAGTTACACCACACCGGGACAGGGGACGCAGTATTTT. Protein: CASSYTTPGQGTQYF.